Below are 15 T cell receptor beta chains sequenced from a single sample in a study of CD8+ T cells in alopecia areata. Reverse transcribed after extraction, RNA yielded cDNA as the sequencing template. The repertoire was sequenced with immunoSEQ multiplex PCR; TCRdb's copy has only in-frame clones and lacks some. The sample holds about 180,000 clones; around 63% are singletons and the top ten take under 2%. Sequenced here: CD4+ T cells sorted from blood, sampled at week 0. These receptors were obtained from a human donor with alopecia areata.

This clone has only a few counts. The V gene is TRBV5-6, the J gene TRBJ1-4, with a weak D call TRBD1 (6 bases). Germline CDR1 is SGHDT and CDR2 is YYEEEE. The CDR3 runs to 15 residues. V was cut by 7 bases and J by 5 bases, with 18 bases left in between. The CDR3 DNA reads TGTGCCAGCCCTTCTTGTTGGGGGGGCAATGAAAAACTGTTTTTT. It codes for CASPSCWGGNEKLFF.

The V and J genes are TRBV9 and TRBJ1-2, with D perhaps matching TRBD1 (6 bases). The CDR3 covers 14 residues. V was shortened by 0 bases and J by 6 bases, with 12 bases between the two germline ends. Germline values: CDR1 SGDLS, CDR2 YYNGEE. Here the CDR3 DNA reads TGTGCCAGCAGCGTAGCCCGAGGGGGAGATGGCTACACCTTC. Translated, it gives CASSVARGGDGYTF.

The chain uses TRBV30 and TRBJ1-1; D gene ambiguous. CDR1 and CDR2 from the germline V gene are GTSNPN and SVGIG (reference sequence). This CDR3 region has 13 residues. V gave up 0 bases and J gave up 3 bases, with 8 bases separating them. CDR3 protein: CAWSVAGDTEAFF. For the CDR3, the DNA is TGTGCCTGGAGTGTAGCGGGCGACACTGAAGCTTTCTTT.

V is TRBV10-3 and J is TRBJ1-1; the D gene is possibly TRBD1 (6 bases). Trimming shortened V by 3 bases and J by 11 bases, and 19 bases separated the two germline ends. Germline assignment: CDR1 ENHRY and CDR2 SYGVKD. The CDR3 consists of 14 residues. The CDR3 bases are TGTGCCATCAGTGAAACGTCCGGGACAAATGGTGCTTTCTTT. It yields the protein CAISETSGTNGAFF.

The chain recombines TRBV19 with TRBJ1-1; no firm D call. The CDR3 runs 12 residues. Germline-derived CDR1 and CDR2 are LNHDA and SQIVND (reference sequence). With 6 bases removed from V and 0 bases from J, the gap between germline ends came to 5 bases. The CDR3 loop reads CASSDLNTEAFF. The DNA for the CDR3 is TGTGCCAGTAGCGATTTGAACACTGAAGCTTTCTTT.

The CDR3 here is CATSPRVGVSYEQYF. The CDR3 DNA reads TGTGCCACCAGCCCCAGAGTAGGAGTATCCTACGAGCAGTACTTC. The rearrangement joins TRBV15 to TRBJ2-7; D is unclear. Trimming left V 5 bases short and J 1 base short, with 15 bases between. This CDR3 spans 15 amino acids. Germline assignment: CDR1 LNHNV and CDR2 YYDKDF (reference sequence).

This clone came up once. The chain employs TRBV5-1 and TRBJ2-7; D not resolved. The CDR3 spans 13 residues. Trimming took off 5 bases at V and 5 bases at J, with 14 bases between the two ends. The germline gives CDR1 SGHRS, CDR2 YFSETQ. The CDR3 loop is CASRQSLDHEQYF. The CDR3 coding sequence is TGCGCCAGCAGACAGTCTCTGGACCACGAGCAGTACTTC.

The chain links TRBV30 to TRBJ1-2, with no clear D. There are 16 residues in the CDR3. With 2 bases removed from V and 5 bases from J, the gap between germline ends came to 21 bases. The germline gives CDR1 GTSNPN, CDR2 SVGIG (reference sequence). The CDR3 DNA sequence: TGTGCCTGGAGTCCTAGAGGACGGCTGCCATGGTATGGCTACACCTTC. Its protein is CAWSPRGRLPWYGYTF.

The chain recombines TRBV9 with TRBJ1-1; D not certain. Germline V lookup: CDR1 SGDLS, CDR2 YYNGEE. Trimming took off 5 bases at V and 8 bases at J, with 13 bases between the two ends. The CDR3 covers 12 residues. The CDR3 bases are TGTGCCAGCAGTATAAGCGAAAGGGAAGCTTTCTTT. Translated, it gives CASSISEREAFF.

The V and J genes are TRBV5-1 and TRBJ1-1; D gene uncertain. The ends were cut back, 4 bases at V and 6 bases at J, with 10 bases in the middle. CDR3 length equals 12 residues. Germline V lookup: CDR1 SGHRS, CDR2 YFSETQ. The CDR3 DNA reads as TGCGCCAGCAGCGATACATTCGCTGAAGCTTTCTTT. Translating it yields CASSDTFAEAFF.

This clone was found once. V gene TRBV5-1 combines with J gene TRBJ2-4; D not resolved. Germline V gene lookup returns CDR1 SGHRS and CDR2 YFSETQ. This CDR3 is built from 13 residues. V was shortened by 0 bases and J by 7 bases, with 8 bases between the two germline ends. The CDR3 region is CASSLVPDNIQYF. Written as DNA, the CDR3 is TGCGCCAGCAGCTTGGTACCGGATAACATTCAGTACTTC.

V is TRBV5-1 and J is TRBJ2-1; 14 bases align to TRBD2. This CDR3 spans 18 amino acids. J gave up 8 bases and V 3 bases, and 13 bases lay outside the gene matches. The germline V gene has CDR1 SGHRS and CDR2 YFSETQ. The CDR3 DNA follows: TGCGCCAGCAGCTCTGGACTAGCGGGGGGCGGGTCCGCCGATGAGCAGTTCTTC. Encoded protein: CASSSGLAGGGSADEQFF.

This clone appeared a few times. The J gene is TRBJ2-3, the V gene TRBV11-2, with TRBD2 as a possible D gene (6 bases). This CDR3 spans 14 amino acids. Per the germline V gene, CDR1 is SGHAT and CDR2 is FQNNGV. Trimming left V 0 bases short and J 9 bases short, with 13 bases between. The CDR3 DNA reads TGTGCCAGCAGCTTAGATTTGGGTAGCGGCACGCAGTATTTT. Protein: CASSLDLGSGTQYF.

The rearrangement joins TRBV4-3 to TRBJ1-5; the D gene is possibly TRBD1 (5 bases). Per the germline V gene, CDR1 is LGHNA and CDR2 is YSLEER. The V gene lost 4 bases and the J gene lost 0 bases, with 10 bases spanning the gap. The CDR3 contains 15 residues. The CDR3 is CASSLRRDSNQPQHF. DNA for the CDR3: TGCGCCAGCAGCCTACGCAGGGATAGCAATCAGCCCCAGCATTTT.

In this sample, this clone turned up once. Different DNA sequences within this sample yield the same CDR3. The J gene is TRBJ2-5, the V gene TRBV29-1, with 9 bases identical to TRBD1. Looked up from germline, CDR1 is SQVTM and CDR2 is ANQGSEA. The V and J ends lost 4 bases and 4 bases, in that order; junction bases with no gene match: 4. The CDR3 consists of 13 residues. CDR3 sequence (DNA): TGCAGCGTTGCGGGACAGGGCGGAGAGACCCAGTACTTC. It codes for CSVAGQGGETQYF.